This paragraph covers one TCR beta chain sequence. TCRdb's copy holds only in-frame clones and misses some; the assay was immunoSEQ multiplex PCR. The repertoire holds tens of thousands of clones, with 75% to 95% as singletons. The data were taken from a study of T cell changes during pregnancy in multiple sclerosis. CDR1 is MNHNS, CDR2 SASEGT, per germline. The germline V and J ends were trimmed by 4 bases and 7 bases, with 17 bases remaining between them. The length of the CDR3 is 15 residues. The TCR originated in a female donor in good health, enrolled as a control in a pregnancy study. The sequencing used peripheral blood, collected after pregnancy. The chain carries TRBV6-1 and TRBJ2-1; no definite D call. CDR3: CASSVYGGLGNEQFF. In nucleotides, the CDR3 is TGTGCCAGCAGTGTTTACGGCGGTCTCGGGAATGAGCAGTTCTTC.